These 23 T cell receptor beta chains originate from one sample sequenced in a study of post-analysis software for immune sequencing data (dated by TCRdb to 2013 to 2016). Overall results and qualifications from the work: Patients showed significantly higher frequencies than controls for roughly 5 TRBV segments, among them TRBV5-6, TRBV5-1 and TRBV20-1.

The library was built by means of PCR. The data were produced on an Illumina HiSeq 2500. Unique molecular identifiers were incorporated into TCR beta cDNA libraries to reduce PCR and sequencing biases. TCRdb reprocessing: public reads trimmed at Q25 with fastp, clones called with MiXCR, in-frame beta chains kept. Every distinct CDR3 protein forms one entry, paired with its most common genes and DNA. Counted in this sample were over 700,000 distinct CDR3 sequences; less than 35% of them appeared once. The ten most abundant clones make up roughly 0.57% of the sample. No antigen has been assigned to these receptors. Material for sequencing was blood. The receptors here all came from a girl between 10 and 17 years old with multiple sclerosis.

This clonotype was observed many times. This chain uses TRBV3-1 with TRBJ2-4, with 13 bases that match TRBD2. Losses at the gene ends were 1 base for V and 7 bases for J; bases not matched to a gene: 4. Per the germline V gene, CDR1 is LGHDT and CDR2 is YNNKEL (reference sequence). The CDR3 loop spans 16 amino acids. As DNA, the CDR3 is TGTGCCAGCAGCCAAGGGACTAGCGGGAGTAGGAACATTCAGTACTTC. It yields the protein CASSQGTSGSRNIQYF.

The J gene is TRBJ2-4, the V gene TRBV15, with TRBD2 matching over 8 bases. The end of the DNA is better explained by TRBJ2-7, so the J call may be wrong. The CDR3 totals 17 residues. Germline V gene sequence: CDR1 LNHNV, CDR2 YYDKDF (reference sequence). As DNA, the CDR3 is TGTGCCACCAGCAGACCATACAGAGCGGGAGACGGCTACGAGCAGTACTTC. Amino acid sequence: CATSRPYRAGDGYEQYF.

This clonotype was observed a handful of times. The V and J genes are TRBV12-3 or TRBV12-4 and TRBJ1-6; D gene uncertain. The CDR3 has 14 amino acids. Trimming removed 2 bases at V and 10 bases at J, with 12 bases between. DNA for the CDR3: TGTGCCAGCAGTTTATTTGGAGGGCGATCACCCCTCCACTTT. This codes for CASSLFGGRSPLHF.

The rearrangement links TRBV7-2 to TRBJ2-3; 8 nucleotides match TRBD2. After removal of 4 bases from V and 0 bases from J, the junction contained 6 bases not matched to a gene. Germline lookup yields CDR1 SGHTA and CDR2 FQGNSA. The CDR3 is made up of 16 amino acids. The CDR3 reads CASSSRTSRSTDTQYF. In nucleotides, the CDR3 is TGTGCCAGCAGCTCCCGGACTAGCCGCAGCACAGATACGCAGTATTTT.

This clonotype has a handful of counts. The rearrangement uses TRBV20-1 and TRBJ2-3; TRBD2 agrees at 14 bases. Per the germline V gene, CDR1 is DFQATT and CDR2 is SNEGSKA (reference sequence). The CDR3 sequence is 15 residues long. V shed 3 bases, J shed 6 bases, and the junction held 5 bases outside the gene matches. This CDR3 is CSASRTSGRPDTQYF. The DNA of the CDR3 is TGCAGTGCTAGCCGGACTAGCGGGAGGCCCGATACGCAGTATTTT.

This chain links TRBV15 with TRBJ1-2, with unresolved D. Germline V lookup: CDR1 LNHNV, CDR2 YYDKDF (reference sequence). V shed 6 bases and J shed 2 bases, with 7 bases lying between them. This CDR3 spans 12 amino acids. For the CDR3, the DNA is TGTGCCACCAGAGGAGGGAACTATGGCTACACCTTC. It yields the protein CATRGGNYGYTF.

This clonotype turned up a few times. The chain uses TRBV6-5 and TRBJ1-1; D gene unclear. This CDR3 is built from 15 residues. Germline V gene data show CDR1 as MNHEY and CDR2 as SVGAGI. V was pared by 6 bases and J by 1 base, with 15 bases between. The CDR3 loop reads CASRPPRAGNTEAFF. In DNA, the CDR3 is TGTGCCAGCAGACCCCCCCGGGCTGGGAACACTGAAGCTTTCTTT.

This clonotype was seen at least ten times. This chain links TRBV29-1 with TRBJ1-2; D not resolved. V was shortened by 7 bases and J by 7 bases, with 10 bases between the two germline ends. Germline CDR1 SQVTM, CDR2 ANQGSEA. The CDR3 sequence is 10 residues long. CDR3 amino acids: CSARTSGYTF. The CDR3 nucleotides read TGCAGCGCTCGGACGAGTGGCTACACCTTC.

The chain uses TRBV7-8 and TRBJ2-4, with D maybe TRBD2 (6 bases). The ends were cut back, 0 bases at V and 9 bases at J, with 15 bases in the middle. Germline loops: CDR1 SGHVS, CDR2 FQNEAQ. The CDR3 spans 15 residues. The CDR3 reads CASSLAGRAGSIQYF. The DNA of the CDR3 is TGTGCCAGCAGCTTAGCCGGGCGGGCGGGAAGCATTCAGTACTTC.

The V call is TRBV10-3, the J call TRBJ2-7, with 9 bases aligning to TRBD1. Germline assignment: CDR1 ENHRY and CDR2 SYGVKD. V gave up 7 bases and J gave up 6 bases; unmatched junction bases: 10. This CDR3 is built from 14 residues. Here the CDR3 reads CAITQGPDRGEQYF. CDR3 in DNA: TGTGCCATCACCCAAGGGCCGGACAGGGGCGAGCAGTACTTC.

The genes are TRBV5-1 and TRBJ1-4; D is unclear. From germline, CDR1 is SGHRS and CDR2 YFSETQ. The V end was cut by 6 bases, the J end by 0 bases, with 9 bases between. The length of the CDR3 is 14 residues. CDR3 amino acids: CASTPGTTNEKLFF. The DNA for the CDR3 is TGCGCCAGCACCCCCGGTACAACTAATGAAAAACTGTTTTTT. The variable domain in full, with the rest retrieved from reference TRBV5-1 and TRBJ1-4, is KAGVTQTPRYLIKTRGQQVTLSCSPISGHRSVSWYQQTPGQGLQFLFEYFSETQRNKGNFPGRFSGRQFSNSRSEMNVSTLELGDSALYLCASTPGTTNEKLFFGSGTQLSVL.

This clonotype was seen ten or more times. The J gene is TRBJ1-2, the V gene TRBV7-2; 10 bases are a match to TRBD1. V dropped 8 bases and J dropped 2; count of bases not matched to a gene: 5. The CDR3 is 14 residues long. Germline lookup yields CDR1 SGHTA and CDR2 FQGNSA. In DNA form, the CDR3 reads TGTGCCAGCTGGGACAGGGGCCTAAACTATGGCTACACCTTC. This encodes CASWDRGLNYGYTF.

A few counts support this clonotype. The chain links TRBV6-5 to TRBJ1-1; 10 nucleotides match TRBD1. CDR1 and CDR2 from the germline V gene are MNHEY and SVGAGI. The CDR3 has 18 amino acids. With 2 bases clipped from V and 8 bases from J, the junction kept 17 bases outside the gene matches. This CDR3 is CASSYGSVTGGAWAEAFF. The CDR3 DNA follows: TGTGCCAGCAGTTACGGTTCCGTGACAGGGGGCGCTTGGGCCGAAGCTTTCTTT.

Concerning this clonotype: Since a much larger clone is just one base distant, this may be a read error. This sequence joins TRBV29-1 and TRBJ2-1; 7 nucleotides align to TRBD1. The CDR3 covers 14 residues. The germline V gene has CDR1 SQVTM and CDR2 ANQGSEA. The CDR3 region has the DNA TGCAGCACCCGACAGGGCATTTCCTACAGTGAGCAGTTCTTC. Translation gives CSTRQGISYSEQFF.

With respect to this clonotype: Sequence at one end of the junction differs from germline and may be a read error. The rearrangement links TRBV20-1 to TRBJ1-5; D perhaps matches TRBD1 (5 bases). Germline assignment: CDR1 DFQATT and CDR2 SNEGSKA (reference sequence). The CDR3 loop spans 14 amino acids. CDR3 sequence (DNA): TGCAGTGCTCGTGACAGTCTTAGCGATCAGCCCCAGCATTTT. It is translated as CSARDSLSDQPQHF.

The chain uses TRBV5-1 and TRBJ2-1; tentatively, D is TRBD1 (5 bases). V dropped 3 bases and J dropped 0 bases, with 10 bases sitting between them. The V gene's germline CDR1 is SGHRS and CDR2 YFSETQ. This CDR3 has 15 residues. CDR3 sequence reads: CASSSHRSSYNEQFF. CDR3 coding DNA: TGCGCCAGCAGCTCGCACAGGAGCTCCTACAATGAGCAGTTCTTC. The full variable domain, with the rest looked up from reference TRBV5-1 and TRBJ2-1, is KAGVTQTPRYLIKTRGQQVTLSCSPISGHRSVSWYQQTPGQGLQFLFEYFSETQRNKGNFPGRFSGRQFSNSRSEMNVSTLELGDSALYLCASSSHRSSYNEQFFGPGTRLTVL.

This clonotype showed up just a few times. The chain is built from TRBV20-1 and TRBJ2-1; TRBD2 aligns across 9 bases. This CDR3 has 16 amino acids. V shed 0 bases and J 7 bases; nucleotides not matched to a gene: 10. Germline values: CDR1 DFQATT, CDR2 SNEGSKA (reference sequence). This CDR3 reads CSAREYSGSPGNEQFF. CDR3 nucleotides: TGCAGTGCTAGAGAATATAGCGGGAGCCCCGGGAATGAGCAGTTCTTC.

This clonotype was observed a handful of times. This chain links TRBV9 with TRBJ2-7; D remains ambiguous. CDR1 and CDR2 from the germline V gene are SGDLS and YYNGEE. The CDR3 runs 15 residues. Trimming shortened V by 0 bases and J by 0 bases, and 10 bases separated the two germline ends. The CDR3 reads CASSVEAVSSYEQYF. In nucleotides, the CDR3 is TGTGCCAGCAGCGTAGAGGCAGTAAGCTCCTACGAGCAGTACTTC.

Remarks on this clonotype: Germline is not matched at one junction end, which may reflect a read error. This sequence joins TRBV28 and TRBJ2-5; D is tentatively TRBD1 or TRBD2 (5 bases each). CDR1 is MDHEN, CDR2 SYDVKM, per germline. The CDR3 covers 12 residues. The CDR3 nucleotides read TGTGCTAGCAGTTTTATAGGGACGCCCCAGTACTTC. Its protein is CASSFIGTPQYF. Based on the CDR3 plus reference TRBV28 and TRBJ2-5, the full variable domain is DVKVTQSSRYLVKRTGEKVFLECVQDMDHENMFWYRQDPGLGLRLIYFSYDVKMKEKGDIPEGYSVSREKKERFSLILESASTNQTSMYLCASSFIGTPQYFGPGTRLLVL.

Only a few counts were recorded for this clonotype. The rearrangement joins TRBV7-9 to TRBJ2-1; D unclear. CDR1 and CDR2 (germline): SEHNR, FQNEAQ (reference sequence). Trimming removed 5 bases from V and 0 bases from J, with 11 bases in between. This CDR3 region has 15 residues. The CDR3 nucleotides are TGTGCCAGCAGCCGGACCGCGGACTCCTACAATGAGCAGTTCTTC. Translating gives CASSRTADSYNEQFF. Full variable domain (missing parts from reference TRBV7-9 and TRBJ2-1): DTGVSQNPRHKITKRGQNVTFRCDPISEHNRLYWYRQTLGQGPEFLTYFQNEAQLEKSRLLSDRFSAERPKGSFSTLEIQRTEQGDSAMYLCASSRTADSYNEQFFGPGTRLTVL.

This clonotype was observed a handful of times. The chain uses TRBV7-2 and TRBJ1-2; D not certain. CDR3 size: 14 residues. V dropped 5 bases and J dropped 7 bases, with 17 bases sitting between them. Per germline, CDR1 SGHTA and CDR2 FQGNSA. For the CDR3, the DNA is TGTGCCAGCAGCCCCCCCACCGGGCGGGGTGGCTACACCTTC. This codes for CASSPPTGRGGYTF.

Comments on this clonotype: This could be a read error, since a much larger clone is one nucleotide away. The chain has TRBV7-2 and TRBJ2-7, with D unresolved. TRBJ2-5 matches the DNA end more closely, so the J call is doubtful. The germline V gene encodes CDR1 SGHTA and CDR2 FQGNSA. The CDR3 is 12 residues long. The CDR3, as DNA: TGTACCAGCAGCTTATTCCGGGAGACCCAGTACTTC. This sequence encodes CTSSLFRETQYF.

This clonotype was counted between two and nine times. The chain combines TRBV4-3 with TRBJ2-2; TRBD2 matches 7 bases. The CDR3 consists of 17 residues. The germline V gene encodes CDR1 LGHNA and CDR2 YSLEER. V was pared by 0 bases and J by 0 bases, with 4 bases of the junction left unmatched. The CDR3 DNA reads as TGCGCCAGCAGCCAAGATCTGGGGACTACGAACACCGGGGAGCTGTTTTTT. Its translation: CASSQDLGTTNTGELFF.